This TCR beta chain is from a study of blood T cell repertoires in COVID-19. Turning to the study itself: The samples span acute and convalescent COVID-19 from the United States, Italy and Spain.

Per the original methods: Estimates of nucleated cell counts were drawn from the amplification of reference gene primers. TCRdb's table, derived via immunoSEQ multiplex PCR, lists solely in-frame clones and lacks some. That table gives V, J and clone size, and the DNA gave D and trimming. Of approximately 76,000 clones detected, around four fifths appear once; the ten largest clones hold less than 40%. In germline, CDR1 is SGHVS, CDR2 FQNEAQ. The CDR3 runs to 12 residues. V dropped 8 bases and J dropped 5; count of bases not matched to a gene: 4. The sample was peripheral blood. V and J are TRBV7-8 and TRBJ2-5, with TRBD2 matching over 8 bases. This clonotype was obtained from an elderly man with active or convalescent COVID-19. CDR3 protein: CASVGGGETQYF. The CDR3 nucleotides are TGTGCCAGCGTCGGGGGGGGCGAGACCCAGTACTTC.